The source of this T cell receptor (beta chain) is a study of T-cell memory formation after mild COVID-19. Study in general: TCR clustering was largely donor specific.

TCRdb passed the 5' RACE reads through MiXCR, listing each CDR3 protein once. This sample carries 300,000 to 350,000 distinct CDR3 sequences, 10% to 15% of them seen once, and the ten largest clones take about a fifth. The CDR3 runs 14 residues. Trimming took off 5 bases at V and 0 bases at J, with 12 bases between the two ends. CDR1 and CDR2 from the germline V gene are SGHRS and YFSETQ. This clonotype was detected many times. The receptor was isolated from a young man who had mild COVID-19 (a few samples of this study predate the infection). Cell type and time point are not known. The genes are TRBV5-1 and TRBJ2-7; D is unresolved. The sample consisted of PBMCs or a T cell subset sorted from them (not recorded which). This CDR3 is CASSQGPISYEQYF. CDR3 DNA: TGCGCCAGCAGTCAAGGACCGATCTCCTACGAGCAGTACTTC.